This paragraph covers one TCR beta chain sequence. These data are taken from a study of cytomegalovirus exposure and HLA in healthy donors. The CDR3 spans 17 residues. V trimming: 5 bases; J trimming: 2 bases; junction bases outside the gene matches: 11. CDR1 and CDR2 from the germline V gene are MNHEY and SMNVEV (reference sequence). In the PCR, 60 Vbeta and 13 Jbeta primers were used. Sequenced by immunoSEQ multiplex PCR; TCRdb stores in-frame clones only, minus some. The data show about 170,000 clones, over 70% seen once. The gene calls are TRBV27 and TRBJ1-5, with TRBD1 matching 8 bases. The TCR originated in a female donor in good health and CMV-seronegative. Material: PBMCs. CDR3 region: CASSLGTGRFGNQPQHF. Written as DNA, the CDR3 is TGTGCCAGCAGTCTCGGGACAGGACGGTTTGGCAATCAGCCCCAGCATTTT.